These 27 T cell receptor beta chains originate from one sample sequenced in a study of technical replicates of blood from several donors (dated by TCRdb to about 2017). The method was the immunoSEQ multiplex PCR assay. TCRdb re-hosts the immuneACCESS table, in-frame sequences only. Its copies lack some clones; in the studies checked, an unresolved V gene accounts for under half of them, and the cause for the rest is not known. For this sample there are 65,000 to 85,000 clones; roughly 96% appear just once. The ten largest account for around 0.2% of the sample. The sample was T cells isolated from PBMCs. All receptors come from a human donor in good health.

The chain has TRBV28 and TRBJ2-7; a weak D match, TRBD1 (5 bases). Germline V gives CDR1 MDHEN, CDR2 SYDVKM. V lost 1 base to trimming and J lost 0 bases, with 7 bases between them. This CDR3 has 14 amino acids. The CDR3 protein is CASSLYRISYEQYF. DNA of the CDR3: TGTGCCAGCAGTTTATACAGGATCTCCTACGAGCAGTACTTC.

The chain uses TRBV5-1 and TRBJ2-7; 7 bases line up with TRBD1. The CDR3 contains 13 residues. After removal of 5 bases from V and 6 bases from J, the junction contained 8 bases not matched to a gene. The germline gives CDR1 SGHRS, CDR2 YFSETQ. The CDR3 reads CASSSGQPFEQYF. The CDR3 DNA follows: TGCGCCAGCAGTTCGGGACAGCCGTTCGAGCAGTACTTC.

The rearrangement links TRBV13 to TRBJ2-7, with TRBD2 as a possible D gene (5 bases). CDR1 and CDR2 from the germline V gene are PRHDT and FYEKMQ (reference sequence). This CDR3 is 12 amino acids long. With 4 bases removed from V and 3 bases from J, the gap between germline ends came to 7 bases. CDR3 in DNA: TGTGCCAGCAGCTCAGAGGGCTACGAGCAGTACTTC. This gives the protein CASSSEGYEQYF.

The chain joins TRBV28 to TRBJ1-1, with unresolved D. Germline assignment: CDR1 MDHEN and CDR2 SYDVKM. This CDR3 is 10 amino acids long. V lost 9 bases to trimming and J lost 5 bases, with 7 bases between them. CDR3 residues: CARLRTEAFF. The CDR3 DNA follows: TGTGCCAGATTACGGACTGAAGCTTTCTTT.

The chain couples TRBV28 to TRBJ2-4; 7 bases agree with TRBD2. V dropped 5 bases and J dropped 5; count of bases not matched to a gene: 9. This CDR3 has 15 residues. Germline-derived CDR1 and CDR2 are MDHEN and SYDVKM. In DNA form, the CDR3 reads TGTGCCAGCAGTCCTAGCGGTGGTCTCGAAAACATTCAGTACTTC. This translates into CASSPSGGLENIQYF.

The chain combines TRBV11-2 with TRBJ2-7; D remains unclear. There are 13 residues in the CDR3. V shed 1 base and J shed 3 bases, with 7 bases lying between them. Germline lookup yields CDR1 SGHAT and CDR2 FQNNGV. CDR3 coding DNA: TGTGCCAGCAGCTTAGGGCAGGACTACGAGCAGTACTTC. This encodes CASSLGQDYEQYF.

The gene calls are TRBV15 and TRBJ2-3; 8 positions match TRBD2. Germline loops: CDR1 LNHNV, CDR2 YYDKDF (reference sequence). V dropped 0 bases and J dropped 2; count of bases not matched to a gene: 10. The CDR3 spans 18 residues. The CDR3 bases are TGTGCCACCAGCAGAGATCTAGGTACTAGCGGATACACAGATACGCAGTATTTT. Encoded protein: CATSRDLGTSGYTDTQYF. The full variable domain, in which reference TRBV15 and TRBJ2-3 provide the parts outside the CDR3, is DAMVIQNPRYQVTQFGKPVTLSCSQTLNHNVMYWYQQKSSQAPKLLFHYYDKDFNNEADTPDNFQSRRPNTSFCFLDIRSPGLGDTAMYLCATSRDLGTSGYTDTQYFGPGTRLTVL.

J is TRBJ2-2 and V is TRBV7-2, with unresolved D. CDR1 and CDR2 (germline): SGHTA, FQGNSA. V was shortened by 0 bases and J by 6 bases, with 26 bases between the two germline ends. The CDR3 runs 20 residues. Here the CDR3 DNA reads TGTGCCAGCAGCTTAGCTATTCTGACCCCGTGGCCAGGAAGTTCCGGGGAGCTGTTTTTT. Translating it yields CASSLAILTPWPGSSGELFF.

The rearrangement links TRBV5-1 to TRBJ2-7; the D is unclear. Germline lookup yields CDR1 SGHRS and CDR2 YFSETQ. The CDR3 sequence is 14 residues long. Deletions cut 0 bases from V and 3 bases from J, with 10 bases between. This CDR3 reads CASSLEVPGYEQYF. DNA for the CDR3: TGCGCCAGCAGCTTGGAAGTCCCCGGCTACGAGCAGTACTTC.

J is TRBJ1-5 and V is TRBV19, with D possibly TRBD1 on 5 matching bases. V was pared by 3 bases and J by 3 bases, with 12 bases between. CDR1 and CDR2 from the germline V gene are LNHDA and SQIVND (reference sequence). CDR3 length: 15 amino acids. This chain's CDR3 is CASSIRDRDNQPQHF. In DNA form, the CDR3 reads TGTGCCAGTAGTATCCGAGACAGAGACAATCAGCCCCAGCATTTT.

The CDR3 bases are TGCGCCAGCAGCCAAATACAGGGAACAAACACTGAAGCTTTCTTT. Translated: CASSQIQGTNTEAFF. The chain couples TRBV4-1 to TRBJ1-1; D perhaps matches TRBD1 (6 bases). CDR3 length: 15 residues. Trimming pared 2 bases from V and 2 bases from J, leaving 12 bases between. Germline lookup yields CDR1 MGHRA and CDR2 YSYEKL.

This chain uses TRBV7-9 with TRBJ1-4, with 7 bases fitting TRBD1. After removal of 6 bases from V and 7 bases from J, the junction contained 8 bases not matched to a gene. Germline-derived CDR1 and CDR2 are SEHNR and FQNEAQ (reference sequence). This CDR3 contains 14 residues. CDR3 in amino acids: CASRPRDSAEKLFF. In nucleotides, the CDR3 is TGTGCCAGCAGACCCCGGGACAGCGCTGAAAAACTGTTTTTT.

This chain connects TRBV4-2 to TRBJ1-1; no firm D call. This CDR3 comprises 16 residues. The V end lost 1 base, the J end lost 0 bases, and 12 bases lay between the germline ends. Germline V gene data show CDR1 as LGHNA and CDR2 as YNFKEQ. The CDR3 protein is CASSQGTAGMNTEAFF. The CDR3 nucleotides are TGTGCCAGCAGCCAAGGAACAGCCGGTATGAACACTGAAGCTTTCTTT.

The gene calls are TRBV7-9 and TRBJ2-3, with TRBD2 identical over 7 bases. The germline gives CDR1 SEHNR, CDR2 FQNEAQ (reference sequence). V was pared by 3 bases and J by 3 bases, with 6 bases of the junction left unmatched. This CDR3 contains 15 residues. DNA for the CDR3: TGTGCCAGCAGCTTTTTGGGCGGGAGTACAGATACGCAGTATTTT. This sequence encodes CASSFLGGSTDTQYF.

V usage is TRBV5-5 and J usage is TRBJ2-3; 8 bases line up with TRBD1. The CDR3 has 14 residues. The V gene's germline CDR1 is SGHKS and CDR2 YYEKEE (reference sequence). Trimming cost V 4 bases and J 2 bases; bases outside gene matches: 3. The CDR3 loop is CASSPTGATDTQYF. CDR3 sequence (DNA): TGTGCCAGCAGCCCGACAGGGGCCACAGATACGCAGTATTTT.

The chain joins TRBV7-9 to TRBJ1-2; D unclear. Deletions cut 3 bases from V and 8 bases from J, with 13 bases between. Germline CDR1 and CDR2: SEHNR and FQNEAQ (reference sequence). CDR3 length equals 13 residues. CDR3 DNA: TGTGCCAGCAGCTTGGGAGAGATCCAAGGCTACACCTTC. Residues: CASSLGEIQGYTF.

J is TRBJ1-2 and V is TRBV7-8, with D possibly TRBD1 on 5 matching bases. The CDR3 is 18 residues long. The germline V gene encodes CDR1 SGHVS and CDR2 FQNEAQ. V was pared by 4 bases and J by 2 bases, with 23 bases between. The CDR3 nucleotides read TGTGCCAGCAGCTCCAGCGCCCTTAGGGGTTATCGGAACTATGGCTACACCTTC. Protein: CASSSSALRGYRNYGYTF.

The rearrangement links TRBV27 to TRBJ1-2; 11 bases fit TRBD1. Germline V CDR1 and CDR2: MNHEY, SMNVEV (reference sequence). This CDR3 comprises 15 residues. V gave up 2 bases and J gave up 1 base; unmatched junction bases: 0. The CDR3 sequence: CASSLGTGGNYGYTF. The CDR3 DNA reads TGTGCCAGCAGTTTAGGGACAGGGGGTAACTATGGCTACACCTTC.

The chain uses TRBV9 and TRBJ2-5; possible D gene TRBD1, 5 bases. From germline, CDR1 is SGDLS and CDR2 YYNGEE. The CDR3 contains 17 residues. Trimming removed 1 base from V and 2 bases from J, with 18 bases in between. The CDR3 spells CASSVTGVPGGQETQYF. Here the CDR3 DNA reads TGTGCCAGCAGCGTAACAGGAGTACCCGGTGGACAAGAGACCCAGTACTTC.

As DNA, the CDR3 is TGCGCCAGCAGCGACCTCGGACCAGGACTCAAAAACTCCTACAATGAGCAGTTCTTC. Translated: CASSDLGPGLKNSYNEQFF. The rearrangement links TRBV5-1 to TRBJ2-1, with D possibly matching TRBD2 (5 bases). V was clipped by 4 bases and J by 0 bases, with 23 bases between them. The germline V gene encodes CDR1 SGHRS and CDR2 YFSETQ. The CDR3 consists of 19 residues.

The CDR3 nucleotides are TGTGCCAGCAGTGGTCCGGGACAGGGGTACGAGCAGTACTTC. Its translation is CASSGPGQGYEQYF. The chain combines TRBV2 with TRBJ2-7; 10 nucleotides agree with TRBD1. The CDR3 is 14 amino acids. V lost 4 bases to trimming and J lost 4 bases; unmatched junction nucleotides: 4. Looked up from germline, CDR1 is SNHLY and CDR2 is FYNNEI.

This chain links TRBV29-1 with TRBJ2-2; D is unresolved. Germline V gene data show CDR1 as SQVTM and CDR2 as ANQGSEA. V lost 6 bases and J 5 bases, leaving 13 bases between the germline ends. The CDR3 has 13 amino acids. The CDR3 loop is CSVDTAKTGELFF. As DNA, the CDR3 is TGCAGCGTCGATACAGCCAAGACCGGGGAGCTGTTTTTT.

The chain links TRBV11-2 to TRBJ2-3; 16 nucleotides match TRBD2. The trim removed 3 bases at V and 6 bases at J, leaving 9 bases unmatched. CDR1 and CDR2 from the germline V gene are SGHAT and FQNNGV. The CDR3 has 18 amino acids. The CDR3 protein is CASSFRSGLAGGTDTQYF. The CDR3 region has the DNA TGTGCCAGCAGCTTCCGATCGGGACTAGCGGGGGGGACCGATACGCAGTATTTT.

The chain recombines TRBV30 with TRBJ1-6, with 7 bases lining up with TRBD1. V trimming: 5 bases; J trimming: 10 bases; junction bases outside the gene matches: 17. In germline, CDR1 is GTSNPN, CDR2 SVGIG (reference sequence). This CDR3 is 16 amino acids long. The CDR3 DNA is TGTGCCTGGCGGGGAGGATCGGGACAGCTTTTATCACCCCTCCACTTT. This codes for CAWRGGSGQLLSPLHF.

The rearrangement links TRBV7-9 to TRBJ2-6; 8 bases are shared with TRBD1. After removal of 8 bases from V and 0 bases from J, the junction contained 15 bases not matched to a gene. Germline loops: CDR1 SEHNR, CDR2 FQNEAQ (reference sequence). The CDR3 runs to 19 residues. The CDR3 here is CASPSDRAIQSSGANVLTF. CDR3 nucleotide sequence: TGTGCCAGCCCCTCGGACAGGGCAATTCAGAGCTCTGGGGCCAACGTCCTGACTTTC.

CDR3 nucleotide sequence: TGCGCCAGCAGCTTGGTGCTAGCGGGAGATGAAGAGACCCAGTACTTC. The encoded protein is CASSLVLAGDEETQYF. J is TRBJ2-5 and V is TRBV5-1; 10 nucleotides line up with TRBD2. V lost 0 bases to trimming and J lost 3 bases; unmatched junction nucleotides: 5. The CDR3 runs 16 residues. The germline CDR1 and CDR2 sequences are SGHRS and YFSETQ.

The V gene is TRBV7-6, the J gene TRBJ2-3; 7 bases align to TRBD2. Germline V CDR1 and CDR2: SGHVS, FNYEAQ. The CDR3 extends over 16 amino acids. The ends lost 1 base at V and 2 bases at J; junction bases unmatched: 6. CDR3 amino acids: CASSLVSGVATDTQYF. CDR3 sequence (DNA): TGTGCCAGCAGCTTAGTGAGCGGGGTAGCCACAGATACGCAGTATTTT.